This record looks at one T cell receptor (beta chain) sequence and its context. What it recognizes is unknown. There are 14 residues in the CDR3. Germline values: CDR1 MGHRA, CDR2 YSYEKL. V gave up 3 bases and J gave up 2 bases; unmatched junction bases: 1. Only CD45RO-negative cells positively selected for CCR7 counted as naive CD8 cells, so terminally differentiated effector memory CD45RA+ cells were excluded. Sequencing used immunoSEQ multiplex PCR; TCRdb keeps in-frame clones, though not all of them. The repertoire has about 680,000 clones, 92% of them found once; the top ten carry 24%. The data belong to a study of shared clonotypes between healthy human individuals. Study-level results: Non-shared clonotypes showed lower generation probabilities than clonotypes common to all four donors. Sorted-subset samples were not fully sequenced, rarefaction indicated. Among donors, sharing of clonotypes was expected to be affected by sequencing depth.

The sequence was collected from a man aged 25 to 45 in good health. V usage is TRBV4-1 and J usage is TRBJ2-5; 9 bases map to TRBD1. The sample comprised naive CD8+ T cells sorted from blood. The chain's CDR3 is CASSHGTGQETQYF. DNA for the CDR3: TGCGCCAGCAGCCATGGGACAGGGCAAGAGACCCAGTACTTC.